A single sample is the source of the 16 T cell receptor beta chains below, sequenced in a study of T-cell memory formation after mild COVID-19. Via MiXCR, TCRdb re-called the 5' RACE reads, giving one row per CDR3 protein. The top ten hold around 3.8% of the sample, which has 180,000 or so distinct CDR3 sequences, 11% seen once. Sample: PBMCs or a T cell subset sorted from them (not recorded which). The origin of the receptors is a young man who had mild COVID-19 (a few samples of this study predate the infection). Cell type and time point are not known.

This clonotype was detected a few times. As DNA, the CDR3 is TGCAGCGTCCGGACAGGGTCCGTCCTGACTTTC. This codes for CSVRTGSVLTF. The chain uses TRBV29-1 and TRBJ2-6; 8 positions agree with TRBD1. Looked up from germline, CDR1 is SQVTM and CDR2 is ANQGSEA. Unmatched junction bases numbered 4, after V lost 6 bases and J lost 12 bases. This CDR3 is built from 11 residues.

This clonotype was seen a few times. The chain carries TRBV4-2 and TRBJ1-1, with TRBD1 as a possible D gene (5 bases). In germline, CDR1 is LGHNA, CDR2 YNFKEQ. The V gene lost 2 bases and the J gene lost 2 bases, with 15 bases spanning the gap. This CDR3 contains 16 residues. The CDR3 DNA is TGTGCCAGCAGCCAATATACAGGTGTGGCTAACACTGAAGCTTTCTTT. Translation: CASSQYTGVANTEAFF.

This clonotype was counted between two and nine times. The chain employs TRBV7-2 and TRBJ1-6, with D hard to call. CDR1 and CDR2 (germline): SGHTA, FQGNSA. CDR3 size: 12 residues. V lost 3 bases and J lost 10, with 7 bases in between. CDR3 nucleotide sequence: TGTGCCAGCAGCTTGTTATACTCACCCCTCCACTTT. As protein: CASSLLYSPLHF.

In this sample, this clonotype turned up a few times. V gene TRBV12-5 combines with J gene TRBJ2-5; D remains ambiguous. CDR1 is LGHNT and CDR2 is FRNRAP in the germline V gene. Trimming took 5 bases from V and 4 from J, leaving 5 bases between them. This CDR3 contains 11 residues. The CDR3 bases are TGTGCTAGTGGTCGGGTAGAGACCCAGTACTTC. Its translation: CASGRVETQYF.

Remarks on this clonotype: At one of its ends the junction is not consistent with the germline gene, which may arise from a read error. The CDR3 spells CASSQGWARGLGRDTEAFF. The CDR3 region has the DNA TGCGCCAGCAGTCAAGGGTGGGCCAGGGGATTGGGAAGGGACACTGAAGCTTTCTTT. The chain couples TRBV4-3 to TRBJ1-1, with D perhaps matching TRBD1 (6 bases). CDR1 LGHNA and CDR2 YSLEER come from the germline V gene. The CDR3 has 19 amino acids.

This chain links TRBV5-1 with TRBJ2-1, with D possibly being TRBD2 (5 bases). The CDR3 length is 15 residues. The germline V gene encodes CDR1 SGHRS and CDR2 YFSETQ. V dropped 0 bases and J dropped 3 bases, with 10 bases sitting between them. The CDR3 loop reads CASSLGNGGYNEQFF. The CDR3 DNA reads TGCGCCAGCAGCTTGGGTAACGGAGGCTACAATGAGCAGTTCTTC. The entire variable domain, with the rest obtained from reference TRBV5-1 and TRBJ2-1, is as follows: KAGVTQTPRYLIKTRGQQVTLSCSPISGHRSVSWYQQTPGQGLQFLFEYFSETQRNKGNFPGRFSGRQFSNSRSEMNVSTLELGDSALYLCASSLGNGGYNEQFFGPGTRLTVL.

This clonotype was counted between two and nine times. This rearrangement joins TRBV10-3 to TRBJ1-2; 7 positions match TRBD1. CDR1 is ENHRY, CDR2 SYGVKD, per germline. The CDR3 has 13 amino acids. V lost 4 bases, J lost 3 bases, and 2 bases stayed unmatched. The DNA for the CDR3 is TGTGCCATCAGTGTCGGACAGGACTATGGCTACACCTTC. As protein: CAISVGQDYGYTF.

This clonotype was recorded at least ten times. At one end, the junction sequence differs from germline, possibly due to a read error. The chain uses TRBV29-1 and TRBJ2-5; 9 nucleotides agree with TRBD2. Germline CDR1 SQVTM, CDR2 ANQGSEA. The CDR3 is made up of 11 amino acids. The CDR3 region is CSVEALAGNEF. The CDR3 DNA sequence: TGCAGCGTTGAAGCTCTAGCGGGGAACGAGTTC.

The J gene is TRBJ1-3, the V gene TRBV4-3, with D uncertain. V was pared by 3 bases and J by 1 base, with 19 bases between. The CDR3 extends over 18 amino acids. Germline CDR1 LGHNA, CDR2 YSLEER. The CDR3 loop is CASSQVVGSLRSGNTIYF. The CDR3 coding sequence is TGCGCCAGCAGCCAGGTGGTGGGGAGTTTGAGATCTGGAAACACCATATATTTT.

This clonotype has just a few counts. The chain combines TRBV30 with TRBJ2-7; TRBD1 matches at 8 bases. This CDR3 is 11 amino acids long. Germline assignment: CDR1 GTSNPN and CDR2 SVGIG (reference sequence). Losses at the gene ends were 5 bases for V and 3 bases for J; bases not matched to a gene: 0. The CDR3: CAWGTGYEQYF. For the CDR3, the DNA is TGTGCCTGGGGGACAGGCTACGAGCAGTACTTC.

This clonotype appeared a few times. The chain uses TRBV7-9 and TRBJ2-5, with TRBD1 identical over 7 bases. Germline V CDR1 and CDR2: SEHNR, FQNEAQ (reference sequence). CDR3 length: 15 amino acids. The ends lost 1 base at V and 3 bases at J; junction bases unmatched: 5. The CDR3 DNA follows: TGTGCCAGCAGCTTAGATACAGGGGCCAAAGAGACCCAGTACTTC. Translating gives CASSLDTGAKETQYF.

This clonotype has a handful of counts. CDR3 amino acids: CASSQVTSTDTQYF. CDR3 sequence (DNA): TGTGCCAGCAGCCAAGTCACTAGCACAGATACGCAGTATTTT. The V gene is TRBV4-2, the J gene TRBJ2-3, with unresolved D. From germline, CDR1 is LGHNA and CDR2 YNFKEQ. CDR3 length: 14 amino acids. Trimming stripped 1 base from V and 0 bases from J, with 5 bases between.

J is TRBJ2-5 and V is TRBV5-1; 8 nucleotides align to TRBD1. Per the germline V gene, CDR1 is SGHRS and CDR2 is YFSETQ. J gave up 1 base and V 7 bases, and 3 bases lay outside the gene matches. This CDR3 is built from 13 residues. The CDR3 region has the DNA TGCGCCAGCGGAACAGGGGGCCAAGAGACCCAGTACTTC. This encodes CASGTGGQETQYF.

This clonotype was picked up a small number of times. The chain joins TRBV20-1 to TRBJ2-1; the D is unclear. Germline V lookup: CDR1 DFQATT, CDR2 SNEGSKA (reference sequence). The CDR3 length is 15 residues. Trimming pared 0 bases from V and 0 bases from J, leaving 9 bases between. This CDR3 reads CSARDPRASYNEQFF. The CDR3 region has the DNA TGCAGTGCTAGAGATCCCCGGGCCTCCTACAATGAGCAGTTCTTC.

J is TRBJ2-5 and V is TRBV20-1, with 11 bases fitting TRBD2. This CDR3 has 14 amino acids. With V trimmed by 7 bases and J by 3 bases, 7 bases remained unmatched. CDR1 is DFQATT and CDR2 is SNEGSKA in the germline V gene (reference sequence). CDR3 in amino acids: CSGFSGGAEETQYF. CDR3 DNA: TGCAGTGGGTTTAGCGGGGGGGCAGAAGAGACCCAGTACTTC.

This clonotype was detected a few times. The chain couples TRBV12-3 or TRBV12-4 to TRBJ2-5; unclear D gene. There are 12 residues in the CDR3. Between the trimmed V and J ends, which lost 3 bases and 5 bases, there was a span of 7 bases. CDR3 in DNA: TGTGCCAGCAGTTTCGGCCCGGAGACCCAGTACTTC. Protein sequence: CASSFGPETQYF.